The source of this T cell receptor (beta chain) is a study of blood T cell repertoires in COVID-19. Study-level information: Whether acute or convalescent, the COVID-19 samples came from the United States, Italy and Spain. PBMCs, B-cell-depleted T cells, or T cells provided the cDNA or gDNA that made up the material.

This CDR3 is built from 16 residues. Germline V CDR1 and CDR2: SGHRS, YFSETQ. Trimming at V came to 2 bases and at J to 2 bases, leaving 8 bases not matched to a gene. Per the authors' pipeline: Cell counts per sample came from amplifying reference gene primers. Clones were read by immunoSEQ multiplex PCR, and TCRdb kept only the in-frame ones, dropping some. V and J calls plus clone size are reproduced from that table; the DNA served to infer D and trimming. The sample has roughly 100,000 clones, about 80% seen once; the top ten hold more than 9%. Input material: peripheral blood. The genes are TRBV5-1 and TRBJ2-3; 7 nucleotides line up with TRBD1. The sequence was obtained from a man between 70 and 80 years old with acute or convalescent COVID-19. The CDR3 bases are TGCGCCAGCAGCTTAAGGGCAACAGGGGTCACAGATACGCAGTATTTT. Amino acids: CASSLRATGVTDTQYF.